This TCR beta chain was captured in a study of T cells in Graves' hyperthyroidism and ophthalmopathy. Whole-study results and caveats: Stable hyperthyroidism and ophthalmopathy were separated using 13 V-J signatures.

The germline V gene encodes CDR1 DFQATT and CDR2 SNEGSKA (reference sequence). This CDR3 has 12 residues. V dropped 5 bases and J dropped 6; count of bases not matched to a gene: 3. A remark on this clonotype: Its antigen is not identified.

Based on clinical symptoms, serum thyroxine and TRAb, thyroid ultrasound and orbital computed tomography, diagnoses were reached. From approximately 9.1 ml of fresh peripheral blood, PBMCs were isolated. What was amplified from RNA transcripts were TCR beta CDR3 regions. HTBI primers were employed in a first-round RT-PCR of the TCR CDR3. TCRdb processed the multiplex PCR reads anew with MiXCR; each CDR3 protein has one entry. The sample shows about 840,000 distinct CDR3 sequences, 35% to 40% of them seen only once. The source material was blood. J is TRBJ2-3 and V is TRBV20-1, with 9 nucleotides matching TRBD1. This receptor was identified in a man between 18 and 29 years old with Graves' hyperthyroidism. The CDR3 loop is CSAQQGADTQYF. The DNA for the CDR3 is TGCAGTGCTCAACAGGGGGCGGATACGCAGTATTTT.